Following are 3 T cell receptor beta chains from one sample sequenced in a study of spatial heterogeneity in lung cancer. TCRdb analysed the 5' RACE reads with MiXCR anew, one entry per CDR3 protein. The table has approximately 9,400 distinct CDR3 sequences, 5% to 6.5% seen once. Time point indicated: sample taken at primary tumor resection. Whole RNA obtained from tumor, nontumor lung or frozen PBMC underwent sequencing without sorting. The sample in question was PBMCs, obtained at surgery. These receptors were taken from a male donor with early-stage non-small cell lung cancer.

This clonotype was counted ten times or more. The V and J genes are TRBV5-1 and TRBJ1-6, with D possibly matching TRBD1 (5 bases). This CDR3 comprises 19 residues. V dropped 0 bases and J dropped 0 bases, with 16 bases sitting between them. Germline assignment: CDR1 SGHRS and CDR2 YFSETQ. The chain's CDR3 is CASSLEGILAFSYNSPLHF. In DNA, the CDR3 is TGCGCCAGCAGCTTGGAGGGGATCCTCGCCTTCTCCTATAATTCACCCCTCCACTTT.

Ten or more counts support this clonotype. The rearrangement joins TRBV20-1 to TRBJ2-3, with TRBD2 identical over 10 bases. The V gene end was trimmed by 0 bases and the J gene end by 3 bases; junction bases not matched to a gene: 15. Germline V lookup: CDR1 DFQATT, CDR2 SNEGSKA (reference sequence). This CDR3 spans 19 amino acids. CDR3 bases: TGCAGTGCTAGAGATCCCCTAGCGGGGGCAACGGGGTCGACAGATACGCAGTATTTT. Amino acid sequence: CSARDPLAGATGSTDTQYF.

This clonotype came up many times. This chain joins TRBV14 and TRBJ2-5; the match to TRBD2 covers 9 bases. Germline V gene data show CDR1 as SGHDN and CDR2 as FVKESK. Trimming at V came to 3 bases and at J to 5 bases, leaving 7 bases not matched to a gene. This CDR3 has 15 residues. The CDR3 is CASSHLVAGVETQYF. The CDR3 DNA reads as TGTGCCAGCAGCCACCTCGTAGCGGGAGTCGAGACCCAGTACTTC. Drawing the rest from reference TRBV14 and TRBJ2-5, the complete variable domain is EAGVTQFPSHSVIEKGQTVTLRCDPISGHDNLYWYRRVMGKEIKFLLHFVKESKQDESGMPNNRFLAERTGGTYSTLKVQPAELEDSGVYFCASSHLVAGVETQYFGPGTRLLVL.